This T cell receptor beta chain derives from a study of T cells in Graves' hyperthyroidism and ophthalmopathy. Amplified regions were TCR beta CDR3 sequences from RNA transcripts. The HTBI primer set served for first-round RT-PCR of the TCR CDR3. One entry per CDR3 protein results from TCRdb running MiXCR on the multiplex PCR reads. The sample lists about 290,000 distinct CDR3 sequences, 15% to 20% seen once, with over 50% in the top ten. Many counts were recorded for this clonotype. This CDR3 has 11 residues. V lost 8 bases and J lost 4, with 9 bases in between. Germline CDR1 SNHLY, CDR2 FYNNEI. The source of this sequence is a woman in her fifties or sixties with Graves' ophthalmopathy. Sequencing was performed on blood. The chain is built from TRBV2 and TRBJ2-7; no definite D call. Here the CDR3 reads CASGVFYEQYF. The CDR3 nucleotides read TGTGCCAGCGGGGTTTTTTACGAGCAGTACTTC. The variable domain in full, with the rest retrieved from reference TRBV2 and TRBJ2-7, is EPEVTQTPSHQVTQMGQEVILRCVPISNHLYFYWYRQILGQKVEFLVSFYNNEISEKSEIFDDQFSVERPDGSNFTLKIRSTKLEDSAMYFCASGVFYEQYFGPGTRLTVT.